The TCR beta chain under discussion was sequenced for a study of blood T cell repertoires in COVID-19. In the source study's methods: From reference gene primer amplification, estimates of nucleated cell counts were derived. Clones were sequenced by immunoSEQ multiplex PCR, and TCRdb holds only the in-frame ones, with some missing. V, J and clone size reflect that table, while D and trimming were determined from the DNA. The sample shows about 120,000 clones, around 77% of them seen only once. CDR1 and CDR2 from the germline V gene are SEHNR and FQNEAQ (reference sequence). The CDR3 spans 15 residues. V lost 1 base, J lost 3 bases, and 12 bases lay in between.

V usage is TRBV7-9 and J usage is TRBJ1-2; no definite D call. The specimen was peripheral blood. The sequence came from a human donor in a cohort sampled during active COVID-19. As DNA, the CDR3 is TGTGCCAGCAGCTTAGGGCGGGGTTTGGACTATGGCTACACCTTC. Protein: CASSLGRGLDYGYTF. Combining the CDR3 with reference TRBV7-9 and TRBJ1-2 gives the whole variable domain DTGVSQNPRHKITKRGQNVTFRCDPISEHNRLYWYRQTLGQGPEFLTYFQNEAQLEKSRLLSDRFSAERPKGSFSTLEIQRTEQGDSAMYLCASSLGRGLDYGYTFGSGTRLTVV.